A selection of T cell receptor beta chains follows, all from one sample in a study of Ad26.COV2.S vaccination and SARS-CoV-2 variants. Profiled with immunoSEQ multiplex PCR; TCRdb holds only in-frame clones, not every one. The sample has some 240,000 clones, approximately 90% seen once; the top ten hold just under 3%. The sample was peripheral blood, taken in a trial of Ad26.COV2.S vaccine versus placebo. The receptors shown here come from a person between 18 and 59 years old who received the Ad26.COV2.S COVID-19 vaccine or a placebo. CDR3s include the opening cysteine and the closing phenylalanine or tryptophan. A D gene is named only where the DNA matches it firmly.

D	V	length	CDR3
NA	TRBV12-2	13	CASRLEPRETQYF
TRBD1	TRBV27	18	CASRPGQGAKKMDQPQHF
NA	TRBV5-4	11	CASSPGGEAFF
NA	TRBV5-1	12	CASSIQGPPGYF
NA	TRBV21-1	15	CALISGTDYYNEQFF
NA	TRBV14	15	CASSQDGTTGNTIYF
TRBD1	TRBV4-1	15	CASSQVPGGRYEQYF
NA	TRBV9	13	CASSSDRHPPLHF
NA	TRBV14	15	CASSQDRVGYSPLHF
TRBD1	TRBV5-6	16	CASSALLTGDIYEQYF
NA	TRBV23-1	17	CASSQASAADPFNEQFF
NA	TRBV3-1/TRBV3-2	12	CASSLGSTEAFF
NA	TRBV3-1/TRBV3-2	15	CASSPHGELNTEAFF
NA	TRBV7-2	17	CASSPPGPSSGANVLTF
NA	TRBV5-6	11	CASSLGAEAFF
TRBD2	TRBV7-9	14	CASSLSGRRETQYF
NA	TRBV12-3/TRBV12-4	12	CAIKGVNTEAFF
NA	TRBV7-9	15	CASSFPRQGGNEQFF
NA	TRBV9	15	CASSVRGTMGGELFF
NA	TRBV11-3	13	CASSLGKNTEAFF
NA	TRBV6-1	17	CASSEARARVITDTQYF
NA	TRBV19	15	CASSIPGMVPGELFF
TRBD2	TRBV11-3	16	CASSQTSDRRGETQYF
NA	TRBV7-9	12	CASEAAGNTIYF
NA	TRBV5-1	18	CASSRGSQSGTRNTEAFF
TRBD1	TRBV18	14	CASSPGTGNSPLHF
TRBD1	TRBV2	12	CASSGQGYGYTF
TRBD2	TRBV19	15	CASRPRLAGGNEQFF